What follows is one T cell receptor (beta chain) and its context. The antigen remains undetermined. The germline V gene encodes CDR1 SGHVS and CDR2 FQNEAQ. V lost 0 bases, J lost 0 bases, and 6 bases lay in between. The CDR3 is 15 residues long. Profiling relied on immunoSEQ multiplex PCR, and the TCRdb table lists in-frame clones only, not all of them. The table records around 100,000 clones, roughly 76% of them present only once. PBMC were collected before vaccination, two weeks after the third vaccination, and at progression. This entry belongs to a study of glioma-infiltrating T cells after dendritic cell vaccination. About the study: Autologous tumor lysate-pulsed dendritic cell vaccination was given between the early 2000s and the early 2010s. Notes on the study in general: Higher TCR clonality did not directly relate to longer survival.

The genes are TRBV7-8 and TRBJ1-5; D remains ambiguous. The sequence derives from a human donor with glioblastoma. Material: blood, obtained before dendritic cell vaccination. In DNA, the CDR3 is TGTGCCAGCAGCTTAGCACAGTATAGCAATCAGCCCCAGCATTTT. Translation gives CASSLAQYSNQPQHF.